This is a list of T cell receptor beta chains from one sample in a study of siplizumab effects on memory and regulatory T cells. Method: immunoSEQ multiplex PCR; TCRdb's copy keeps in-frame clones and lacks some. The repertoire has tens of thousands of clones, roughly 90% of them found once; the top ten carry approximately 0.35%. Sequencing was performed on naive CD8+ T cells sorted from blood. The receptors here all came from a human donor in good health. The conserved cysteine and the conserved F or W are not part of the CDR3 here. Expanded clones get a size class; other rows say once, few or many, or leave the size out.

ASSPGKGSSYEQY	.	TRBV4-1	.
ASSLDNTNEQF	once	TRBV5-1	TRBJ2-1
ASSRGQHNEQF	.	TRBV6-5	TRBJ2-1
ASSFESLPYEQY	.	TRBV5-4	TRBJ2-7
SARVEAGYT	few	TRBV20-1	TRBJ1-2
ASTVGEAF	.	TRBV2	TRBJ1-1
ASSIWSGSTYEQY	.	TRBV19	TRBJ2-7
ASSIAVRAPWSMNTEAF	.	TRBV23-1	TRBJ1-1
ASSLVSRNNEQF	.	TRBV7-9	TRBJ2-1
ASSLPPLSGGSRGELF	.	TRBV27	TRBJ2-2
ATSRDSLGGEQF	.	TRBV15	TRBJ2-1
ASSDTQY	.	TRBV19	TRBJ2-3
SADPGGVEAF	.	TRBV29-1	TRBJ1-1
ASELAGGPTDTQY	.	TRBV5-1	TRBJ2-3
ASSVVGAGFSSNYGYT	.	TRBV9	TRBJ1-2
ASSPGTAHSYEQY	few	TRBV18	TRBJ2-7
ASSTRLARETQY	.	TRBV27	TRBJ2-5
ASSLPTQSSYNEQF	once	TRBV27	TRBJ2-1
ASSWGQVYEQY	.	TRBV11-1	TRBJ2-7
ASSFPTGWGYT	few	TRBV27	TRBJ1-2
ASSIAPSSYEQY	once	TRBV19	TRBJ2-7
ASSLGDYNEQF	.	TRBV7-6	TRBJ2-1
ASSEVLDTEAF	.	TRBV7-9	TRBJ1-1
ASSQDPALVNEQF	.	TRBV4-1	TRBJ2-1
ASSRMGQGDTEAF	.	TRBV7-9	TRBJ1-1
ASSSPSPSTDTQY	.	TRBV7-2	TRBJ2-3
ASSFVYDRGIPYSNQPQH	.	TRBV7-4	TRBJ1-5
ASSQDPASRYGYT	few	TRBV4-1	TRBJ1-2
ASSIGGAPGNTIY	.	TRBV19	TRBJ1-3
SVESPDAWNYGYT	.	TRBV29-1	TRBJ1-2
ASTGTVTHEQY	.	TRBV6-5	TRBJ2-7
ASSPTGGSGTEAF	.	TRBV9	TRBJ1-1
ASSSPVGGMLGEQY	.	TRBV2	TRBJ2-7
ASSTTGTGAHEQY	.	TRBV27	TRBJ2-7
ASSLIYGSMYEQY	.	TRBV19	TRBJ2-7
ASSLEGRAYEQY	.	TRBV7-9	TRBJ2-7
ASSEEEGVRDSYGYT	.	TRBV6-1	TRBJ1-2
ASSVAGSNEKLF	.	TRBV9	TRBJ1-4
ASSRAGGAGTDTQY	.	TRBV4-1	TRBJ2-3
ASSAAGLFAEAF	.	TRBV9	TRBJ1-1
ASSLGGDGYT	.	TRBV27	TRBJ1-2